The table lists the clone carrying this T cell receptor beta chain with many counts. The V gene's germline CDR1 is SGHRS and CDR2 YFSETQ. The CDR3 spans 15 residues. J gave up 1 base and V 6 bases, and 10 bases lay outside the gene matches. This sample is drawn from a study of T-cell reconstitution after alpha-beta-depleted transplantation in children. The authors prepared the TCRbeta library with unique molecular identifiers. One entry per CDR3 protein results from TCRdb running MiXCR on the PCR reads. The table includes under 300,000 distinct CDR3 sequences, 9.7% detected once. The V gene is TRBV5-1, the J gene TRBJ2-7, with 7 bases aligning to TRBD1. The sequence came from a human donor who donated a stem cell graft to a child with SCID. The sequencing here drew on PBMCs from the stem cell graft donor, taken from the stem cell graft. The DNA of the CDR3 is TGCGCCAGCAAGATTGGTTCACAGGGGTCCTACGAGCAGTACTTC. Amino acid sequence: CASKIGSQGSYEQYF. The variable domain in full, completed from reference TRBV5-1 and TRBJ2-7, reads KAGVTQTPRYLIKTRGQQVTLSCSPISGHRSVSWYQQTPGQGLQFLFEYFSETQRNKGNFPGRFSGRQFSNSRSEMNVSTLELGDSALYLCASKIGSQGSYEQYFGPGTRLTVT.